This T cell receptor beta chain was identified during a study of cytomegalovirus exposure and HLA in healthy donors. The CDR3 sequence is 15 residues long. J gave up 5 bases and V 5 bases, and 11 bases lay outside the gene matches. Germline loops: CDR1 SEHNR, CDR2 FQNEAQ (reference sequence). Primers for the PCR totalled 60 Vbeta and 13 Jbeta. Clones were sequenced by immunoSEQ multiplex PCR, and TCRdb holds only the in-frame ones, with some missing. Among about 150,000 clones listed, around 78% were seen once. The gene calls are TRBV7-9 and TRBJ2-7; 8 bases align to TRBD2. This TCR came from a female donor in good health and CMV-seropositive. Sequencing used PBMCs. CDR3 region: CASSHAGLAGNEQYF. In nucleotides, the CDR3 is TGTGCCAGCAGCCACGCCGGACTAGCTGGGAACGAGCAGTACTTC.